This T cell receptor (beta chain) originates from a study of Graves' ophthalmopathy and Graves' hyperthyroidism. At the level of the study: Hyperthyroidism showing no ophthalmopathy within 18 months of follow-up was stable. Study-wide results and caveats: Discriminating ophthalmopathy from stable hyperthyroidism, a 13-signature model attained a sensitivity of approximately 85% and a specificity of just under 84%. Both an approximately 69% sensitivity and an approximately 74% specificity characterized the model's predictions of ophthalmopathy progression.

The evidence that diagnosis relied on was clinical symptoms, serum thyroxine, TRAb, thyroid ultrasound and orbital computed tomography. About this clonotype: Its antigen is unknown.

Using RNA transcripts, the TCR beta CDR3 regions were amplified. An opening RT-PCR round employed HTBI primers and preceded a second-round multiplex PCR. TCRdb reprocessed the multiplex PCR reads via MiXCR and lists one record per CDR3 protein. This sample has about 550,000 distinct CDR3 sequences, with less than 45% found just once. The V and J ends lost 3 bases and 2 bases respectively, with 14 bases between them. The CDR3 runs 15 residues. Germline CDR1 reads LNHDA; CDR2 reads SQIVND (reference sequence). The sequenced material came from peripheral blood or thyroid tissue (not recorded which). V is TRBV19 and J is TRBJ2-7; perhaps TRBD2 as D (7 bases). The receptor comes from an adult man with Graves' hyperthyroidism. CDR3 sequence reads: CASSIDGGQTYEQYF. The DNA of the CDR3 is TGTGCCAGTAGTATTGACGGGGGGCAGACCTACGAGCAGTACTTC.